These T cell receptor beta chains were read from a single sample in a study of T cells in Graves' hyperthyroidism and ophthalmopathy. From the multiplex PCR reads, TCRdb called clonotypes with MiXCR, one entry per CDR3 protein. The sample records about 840,000 distinct CDR3 sequences, 35% to 45% being singletons. The sequenced material came from blood. The source of these receptors is a man in his late teens or twenties with Graves' hyperthyroidism. Both conserved end residues are trimmed from each CDR3.

j_call v_call cdr3_aa
TRBJ2-7 TRBV5-5 ASSAEDFGGTYEQY
TRBJ2-2 TRBV5-1 ASSSTGGKATGELF
TRBJ1-5 TRBV7-9 ASSPTGGQLQH
TRBJ2-7 TRBV29-1 SSPGLAGIHEQY
TRBJ1-5 TRBV28 ASSLISDQPQH
TRBJ1-4 TRBV29-1 SAGRARTGATNEKLF
TRBJ1-1 TRBV2 ASSGPPGRNTEAF
TRBJ1-6 TRBV2 ASSESWALGRDSPLH
TRBJ2-5 TRBV10-3 AISPRETQY
TRBJ1-6 TRBV4-1 ASSQDHTANSPLH
TRBJ2-7 TRBV2 ASKFPSRHSYEQY
TRBJ2-2 TRBV20-1 SASGSGGTGELF